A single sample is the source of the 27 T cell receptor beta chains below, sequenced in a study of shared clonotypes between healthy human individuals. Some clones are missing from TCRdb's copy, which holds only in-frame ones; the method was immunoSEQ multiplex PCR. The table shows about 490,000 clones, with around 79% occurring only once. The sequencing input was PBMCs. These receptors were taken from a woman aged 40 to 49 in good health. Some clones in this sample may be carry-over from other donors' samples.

In DNA form, the CDR3 reads TGCAGCGTTGAAAAGTTGGGGGCCGACACCACCGGGGAGCTGTTTTTT. Translating gives CSVEKLGADTTGELFF. This chain links TRBV29-1 with TRBJ2-2; a possible D gene is TRBD1 (6 bases). CDR1 is SQVTM, CDR2 ANQGSEA, per germline. V gave up 2 bases and J gave up 4 bases, with 17 bases separating them. This CDR3 has 16 amino acids.

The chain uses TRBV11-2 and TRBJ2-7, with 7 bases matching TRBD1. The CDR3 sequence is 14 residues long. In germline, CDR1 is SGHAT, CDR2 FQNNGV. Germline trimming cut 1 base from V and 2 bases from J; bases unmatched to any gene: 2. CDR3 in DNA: TGTGCCAGCAGCTTAGTGACAGGGCCCTACGAGCAGTACTTC. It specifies CASSLVTGPYEQYF.

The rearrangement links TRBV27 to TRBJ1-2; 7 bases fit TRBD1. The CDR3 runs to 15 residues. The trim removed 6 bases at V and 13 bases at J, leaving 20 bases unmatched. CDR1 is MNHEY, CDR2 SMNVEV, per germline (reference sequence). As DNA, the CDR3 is TGTGCCAGCAGGACCTACAGGGGCGCTCGGTTTGGGTTCACCTTC. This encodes CASRTYRGARFGFTF.

The CDR3 is CAISESGTENSPLHF. The CDR3 DNA reads as TGTGCCATCAGTGAGTCCGGGACAGAGAATTCACCCCTCCACTTT. The V call is TRBV10-3, the J call TRBJ1-6; 7 bases line up with TRBD1. The V segment lost 0 bases and the J segment 7 bases; nucleotides outside the gene matches: 3. Germline V gene lookup returns CDR1 ENHRY and CDR2 SYGVKD. The CDR3 is 15 amino acids.

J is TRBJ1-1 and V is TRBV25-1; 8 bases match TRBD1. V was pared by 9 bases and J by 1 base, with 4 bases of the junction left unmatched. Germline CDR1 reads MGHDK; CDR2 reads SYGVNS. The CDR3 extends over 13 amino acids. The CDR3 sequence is CASTQGGNTEAFF. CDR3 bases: TGTGCCAGTACACAGGGGGGGAACACTGAAGCTTTCTTT.

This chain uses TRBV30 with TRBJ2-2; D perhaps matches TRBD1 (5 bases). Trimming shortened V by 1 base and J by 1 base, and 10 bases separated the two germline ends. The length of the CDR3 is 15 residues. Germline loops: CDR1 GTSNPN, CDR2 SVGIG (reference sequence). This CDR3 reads CAWSAIGQNTGELFF. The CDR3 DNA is TGTGCCTGGAGTGCAATAGGACAGAACACCGGGGAGCTGTTTTTT.

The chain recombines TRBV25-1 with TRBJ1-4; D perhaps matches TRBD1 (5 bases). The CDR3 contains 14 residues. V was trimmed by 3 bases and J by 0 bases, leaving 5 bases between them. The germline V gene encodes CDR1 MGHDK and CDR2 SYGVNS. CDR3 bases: TGTGCCAGCAGTGAGACAGCAACTAATGAAAAACTGTTTTTT. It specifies CASSETATNEKLFF. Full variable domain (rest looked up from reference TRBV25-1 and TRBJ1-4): EADIYQTPRYLVIGTGKKITLECSQTMGHDKMYWYQQDPGMELHLIHYSYGVNSTEKGDLSSESTVSRIRTEHFPLTLESARPSHTSQYLCASSETATNEKLFFGSGTQLSVL.

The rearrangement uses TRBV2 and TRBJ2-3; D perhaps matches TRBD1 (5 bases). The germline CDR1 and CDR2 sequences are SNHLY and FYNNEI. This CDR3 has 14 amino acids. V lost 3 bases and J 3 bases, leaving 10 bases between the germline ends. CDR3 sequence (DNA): TGTGCCAGCAGTGAGGATCAGGGAACAGATACGCAGTATTTT. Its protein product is CASSEDQGTDTQYF.

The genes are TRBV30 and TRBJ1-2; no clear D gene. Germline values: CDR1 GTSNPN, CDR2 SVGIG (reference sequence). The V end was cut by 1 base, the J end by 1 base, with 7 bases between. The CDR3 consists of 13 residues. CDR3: CAWSGWFNYGYTF. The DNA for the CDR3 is TGTGCCTGGAGTGGGTGGTTTAACTATGGCTACACCTTC.

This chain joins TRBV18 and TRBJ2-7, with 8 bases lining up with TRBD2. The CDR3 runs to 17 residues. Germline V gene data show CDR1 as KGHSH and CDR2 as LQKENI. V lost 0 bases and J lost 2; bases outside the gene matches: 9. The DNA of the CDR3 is TGTGCCAGCTCACCACCGATACCCGGGACTAGTACCTACGAGCAGTACTTC. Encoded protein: CASSPPIPGTSTYEQYF.

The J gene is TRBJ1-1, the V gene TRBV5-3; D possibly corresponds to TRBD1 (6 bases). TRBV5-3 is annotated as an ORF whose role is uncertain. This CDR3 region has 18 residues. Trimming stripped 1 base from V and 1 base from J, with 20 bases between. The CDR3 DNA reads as TGTGCCAGAAGCTTGACTTTGGACCGGGACACCCAGAACACTGAAGCTTTCTTT. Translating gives CARSLTLDRDTQNTEAFF.

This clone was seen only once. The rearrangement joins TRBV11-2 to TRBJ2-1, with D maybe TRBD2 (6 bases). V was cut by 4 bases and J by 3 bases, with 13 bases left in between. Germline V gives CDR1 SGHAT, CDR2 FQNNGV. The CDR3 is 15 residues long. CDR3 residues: CASSSTLGLYNEQFF. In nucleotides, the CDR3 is TGTGCCAGCAGCTCCACCTTGGGACTCTACAATGAGCAGTTCTTC.

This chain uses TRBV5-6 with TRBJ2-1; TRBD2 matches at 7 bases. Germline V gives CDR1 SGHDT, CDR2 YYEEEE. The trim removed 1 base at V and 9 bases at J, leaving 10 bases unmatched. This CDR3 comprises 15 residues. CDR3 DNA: TGTGCCAGCAGCTTGTATTCTAGCGGACCGGGTGAGCAGTTCTTC. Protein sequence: CASSLYSSGPGEQFF. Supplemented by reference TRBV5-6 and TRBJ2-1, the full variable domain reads DAGVTQSPTHLIKTRGQQVTLRCSPKSGHDTVSWYQQALGQGPQFIFQYYEEEERQRGNFPDRFSGHQFPNYSSELNVNALLLGDSALYLCASSLYSSGPGEQFFGPGTRLTVL.

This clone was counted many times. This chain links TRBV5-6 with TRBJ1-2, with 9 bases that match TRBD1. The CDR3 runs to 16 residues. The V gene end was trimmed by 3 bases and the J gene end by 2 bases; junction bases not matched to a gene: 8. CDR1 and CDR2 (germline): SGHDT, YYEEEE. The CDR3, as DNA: TGTGCCAGCAGCTGGGATGGACAGGGGACAAACTATGGCTACACCTTC. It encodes CASSWDGQGTNYGYTF.

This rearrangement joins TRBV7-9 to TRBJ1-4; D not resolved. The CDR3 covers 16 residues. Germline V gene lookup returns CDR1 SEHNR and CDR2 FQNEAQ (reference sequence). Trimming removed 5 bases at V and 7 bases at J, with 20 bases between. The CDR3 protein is CASSPGLFSGGEKLFF. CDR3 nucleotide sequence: TGTGCCAGCAGCCCTGGCCTGTTTAGTGGTGGTGAAAAACTGTTTTTT.

The chain's CDR3 is CASSIVGAGSTDTQYF. The CDR3 bases are TGTGCCAGTAGTATCGTCGGCGCGGGAAGCACAGATACGCAGTATTTT. The genes are TRBV19 and TRBJ2-3; possibly TRBD2 for D (6 bases). This CDR3 region has 16 residues. V was shortened by 3 bases and J by 0 bases, with 13 bases between the two germline ends. Germline CDR1 reads LNHDA; CDR2 reads SQIVND (reference sequence).

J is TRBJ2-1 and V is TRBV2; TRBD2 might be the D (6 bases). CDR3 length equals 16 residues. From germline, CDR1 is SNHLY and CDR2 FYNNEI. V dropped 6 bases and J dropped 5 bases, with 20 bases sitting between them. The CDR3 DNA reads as TGTGCCAGCAGCCCAATTGTACGGGAGCTGAACAATGAGCAGTTCTTC. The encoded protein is CASSPIVRELNNEQFF. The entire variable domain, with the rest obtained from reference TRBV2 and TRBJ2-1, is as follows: EPEVTQTPSHQVTQMGQEVILRCVPISNHLYFYWYRQILGQKVEFLVSFYNNEISEKSEIFDDQFSVERPDGSNFTLKIRSTKLEDSAMYFCASSPIVRELNNEQFFGPGTRLTVL.

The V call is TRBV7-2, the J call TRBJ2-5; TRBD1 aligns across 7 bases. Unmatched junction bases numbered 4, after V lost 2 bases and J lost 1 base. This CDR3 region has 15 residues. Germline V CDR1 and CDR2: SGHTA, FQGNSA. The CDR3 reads CASSLLQGPQETQYF. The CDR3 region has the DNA TGTGCCAGCAGCTTATTACAGGGGCCCCAAGAGACCCAGTACTTC.

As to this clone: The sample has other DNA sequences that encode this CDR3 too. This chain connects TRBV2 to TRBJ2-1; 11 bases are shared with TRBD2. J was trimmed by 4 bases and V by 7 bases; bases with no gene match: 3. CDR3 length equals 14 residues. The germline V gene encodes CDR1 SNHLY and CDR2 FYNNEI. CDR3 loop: CASTRLAGYNEQFF. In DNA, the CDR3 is TGTGCCAGCACCCGACTAGCGGGATACAATGAGCAGTTCTTC.

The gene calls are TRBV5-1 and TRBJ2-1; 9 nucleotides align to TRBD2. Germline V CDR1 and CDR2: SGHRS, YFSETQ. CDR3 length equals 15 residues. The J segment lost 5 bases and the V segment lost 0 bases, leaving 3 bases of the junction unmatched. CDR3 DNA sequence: TGCGCCAGCAGCTTGGATCTAGCGGGAAACAATGAGCAGTTCTTC. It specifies CASSLDLAGNNEQFF. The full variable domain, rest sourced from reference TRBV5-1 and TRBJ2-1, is KAGVTQTPRYLIKTRGQQVTLSCSPISGHRSVSWYQQTPGQGLQFLFEYFSETQRNKGNFPGRFSGRQFSNSRSEMNVSTLELGDSALYLCASSLDLAGNNEQFFGPGTRLTVL.

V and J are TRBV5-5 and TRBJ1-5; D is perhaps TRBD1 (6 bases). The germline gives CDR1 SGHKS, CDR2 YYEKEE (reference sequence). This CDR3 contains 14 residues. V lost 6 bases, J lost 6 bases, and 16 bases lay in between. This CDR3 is CASTTGPRGQPQHF. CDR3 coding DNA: TGTGCCAGCACTACCGGGCCCAGGGGTCAGCCCCAGCATTTT.

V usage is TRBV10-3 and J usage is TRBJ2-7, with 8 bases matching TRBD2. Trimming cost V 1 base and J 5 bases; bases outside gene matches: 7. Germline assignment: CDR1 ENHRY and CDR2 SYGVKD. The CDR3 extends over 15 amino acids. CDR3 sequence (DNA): TGTGCCATCAGTGAGTGGGGCGGGAGGAATAACGAGCAGTACTTC. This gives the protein CAISEWGGRNNEQYF.

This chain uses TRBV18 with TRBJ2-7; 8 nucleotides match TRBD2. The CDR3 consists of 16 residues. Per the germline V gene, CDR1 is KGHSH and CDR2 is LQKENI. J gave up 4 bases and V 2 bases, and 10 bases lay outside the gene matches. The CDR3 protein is CASSPEITSGFYEQYF. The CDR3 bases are TGTGCCAGCTCACCAGAAATCACTAGCGGTTTTTACGAGCAGTACTTC. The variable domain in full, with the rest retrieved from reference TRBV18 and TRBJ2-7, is NAGVMQNPRHLVRRRGQEARLRCSPMKGHSHVYWYRQLPEEGLKFMVYLQKENIIDESGMPKERFSAEFPKEGPSILRIQQVVRGDSAAYFCASSPEITSGFYEQYFGPGTRLTVT.

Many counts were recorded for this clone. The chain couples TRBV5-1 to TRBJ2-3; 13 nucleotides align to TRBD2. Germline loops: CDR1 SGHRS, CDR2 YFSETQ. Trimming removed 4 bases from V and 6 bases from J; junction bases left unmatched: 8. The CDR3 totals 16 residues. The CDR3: CASSRTSGSSGDTQYF. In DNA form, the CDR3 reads TGCGCCAGCAGCCGGACTAGCGGGAGTTCTGGTGATACGCAGTATTTT.

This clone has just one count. The CDR3 region is CASSTLGPGEQYF. CDR3 coding DNA: TGTGCCAGCAGTACCCTAGGACCGGGCGAGCAGTACTTC. The gene calls are TRBV6-6 and TRBJ2-5; D gene ambiguous. Matching the DNA end better, TRBJ2-7 makes the J call doubtful. Germline loops: CDR1 MNHNY, CDR2 SVGAGI (reference sequence). The CDR3 consists of 13 residues.

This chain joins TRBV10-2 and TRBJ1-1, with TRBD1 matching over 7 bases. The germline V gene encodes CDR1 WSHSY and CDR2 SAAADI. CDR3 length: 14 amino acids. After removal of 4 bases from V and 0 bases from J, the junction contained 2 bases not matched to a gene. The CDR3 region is CASSGGQLNTEAFF. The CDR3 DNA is TGCGCCAGCAGTGGGGGACAGCTGAACACTGAAGCTTTCTTT.

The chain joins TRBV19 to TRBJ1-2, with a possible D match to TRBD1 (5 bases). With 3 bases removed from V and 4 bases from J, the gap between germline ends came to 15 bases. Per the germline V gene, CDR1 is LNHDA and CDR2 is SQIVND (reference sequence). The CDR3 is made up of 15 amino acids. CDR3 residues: CASSIRGDNGYGYTF. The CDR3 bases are TGTGCCAGTAGTATCCGAGGGGATAACGGCTATGGCTACACCTTC.